The text below deals with one T cell receptor (beta chain). Its matching antigen is unknown. The germline V gene encodes CDR1 KGHDR and CDR2 SFDVKD. CDR3 size: 13 residues. Trimming removed 5 bases from V and 8 bases from J; junction bases left unmatched: 5. This sample is drawn from a study of CD8 T cells in ankylosing spondylitis. Study-wide points: Disease-associated clones were reportedly significantly overrepresented in matched ankylosing spondylitis synovial fluid. Earlier reports found some motif variants in synovial fluid and blood in reactive arthritis. Characteristic of ankylosing spondylitis blood, it appeared, was a TCR beta motif comprising 7 to 9 highly homologous variants.

Making use of molecular barcodes, quantitative 5'-RACE generated TCR beta libraries. MiXCR, applied by TCRdb to the 5' RACE reads, yields one record per CDR3 protein. The table has 670,000 or so distinct CDR3 sequences, 15% to 20% seen once. The sequence was collected from a male donor with ankylosing spondylitis. The chain joins TRBV24-1 to TRBJ2-1; 7 bases line up with TRBD2. Sequenced sample: blood, either unsorted or a sorted T cell fraction (not recorded which). CDR3: CATSGGLLHEQFF. As DNA, the CDR3 is TGTGCCACCAGTGGGGGACTACTCCATGAGCAGTTCTTC.